The present T cell receptor (beta chain) was sequenced within a study of T cell repertoires in cytomegalovirus infection (dated by TCRdb to about 2019). Broadly, across the study: Donor HLA type was relevant to the analysis, as public TCR beta signatures indicated carriage of CMV infection together with the matching HLA type. The investigation overall reported the following: In both this cohort and an independent approximately 350-donor cohort, the cumulative frequency of public TCR beta family members distinguished carriers of CMV infection plus the relevant HLA type. The ex vivo response was dominated by HLA-C-restricted CMV-specific TCR beta clonotypes, which also provided the single most frequent clonotype in two of eight donors.

Based on the germline V gene, the CDR1 and CDR2 sequences are MGHRA and YSYEKL. The CDR3 measures 17 amino acids from cysteine to phenylalanine. The kept DNA is CDR3 alone, 51 bases in frame from the first base. Trimming leaves V shorter by 4 bases and J shorter by 7 bases, with the junction holding 14 bases beyond the gene matches. This clonotype came up many times. Its antigen is currently not known. Base qualities are missing; no much larger clone stands one base away. The reads were generated on an Illumina HiSeq 1500. TCRdb reprocessed the public reads (quality trimming at Q25 with fastp, clone calling with MiXCR) and kept in-frame beta chains. Every entry covers one CDR3 protein and lists the most common genes and DNA from its rows. The sample table records 310,000 or so distinct CDR3 sequences; around 10% of these occur just once. The top ten clones comprise 2.5% of the sample.

The sample taken for sequencing was PBMCs. Recombination linked TRBV4-1 to TRBJ1-4, and TRBD1 aligns with 8 junction nucleotides. This receptor was identified in a human donor in good health (CMV status not recorded). Some clones in this sample may be carry-over from other donors' samples. The CDR3 reads as follows: CASSPQGRAGGSEKLFF. The DNA sequence is given as TGCGCCAGCAGCCCCCAGGGGAGGGCAGGGGGCAGTGAAAAACTGTTTTTT.